This T cell receptor beta chain emerged from a study of OX40 agonist ivuxolimab in advanced cancers. With regard to this clone: Antigen unknown.

Assay: immunoSEQ multiplex PCR; the TCRdb copy retains only in-frame clones and omits some. The profile covers some 90,000 clones, with 91% appearing a single time and around 1.7% taken by the ten largest. Study-level findings and limits: Among the lowest peripheral clonal expansion occurred in 0.1-3.0 mg/kg partial responders.

The junction had 4 bases not matched to a gene; V was cut back by 6 bases and J by 5 bases. This CDR3 comprises 15 residues. Germline assignment: CDR1 MDHEN and CDR2 SYDVKM. The TCR sequence derives from an adult with an advanced solid tumor such as melanoma, head and neck, liver or kidney cancer. V and J are TRBV28 and TRBJ2-1, with 13 bases identical to TRBD2. Material: CD4+ or CD8+ T cells sorted from blood, obtained in a trial of the OX40 agonist ivuxolimab. The CDR3 reads CASRGGLAGNNEQFF. The CDR3 DNA reads TGTGCCAGCAGGGGGGGACTAGCGGGAAACAATGAGCAGTTCTTC.